This T cell receptor beta chain was found in a study of early T cells in non-severe SARS-CoV-2 infection. In the study overall: Sequencing targeted bulk RNA from unsorted whole blood, leaving chains unpaired.

Each cDNA molecule carried a unique molecular identifier. TCRdb reprocessed the 5' RACE reads via MiXCR and lists one record per CDR3 protein. The sample lists about 63,000 distinct CDR3 sequences, 10% to 15% occurring once. V lost 5 bases, J lost 4 bases, and 14 bases lay in between. The CDR3 has 14 residues. Germline CDR1 SEHNR, CDR2 FQNEAQ (reference sequence). This clonotype occurred many times. Sequenced material: whole blood. The V gene is TRBV7-9, the J gene TRBJ1-1, with D unresolved. The receptor's source is an adult who was a healthcare worker with PCR-confirmed SARS-CoV-2 infection or an uninfected control (not recorded which). The CDR3, as DNA: TGTGCCAGCAGCCCCTCCGGGGAGGGCACTGAAGCTTTCTTT. As protein: CASSPSGEGTEAFF.